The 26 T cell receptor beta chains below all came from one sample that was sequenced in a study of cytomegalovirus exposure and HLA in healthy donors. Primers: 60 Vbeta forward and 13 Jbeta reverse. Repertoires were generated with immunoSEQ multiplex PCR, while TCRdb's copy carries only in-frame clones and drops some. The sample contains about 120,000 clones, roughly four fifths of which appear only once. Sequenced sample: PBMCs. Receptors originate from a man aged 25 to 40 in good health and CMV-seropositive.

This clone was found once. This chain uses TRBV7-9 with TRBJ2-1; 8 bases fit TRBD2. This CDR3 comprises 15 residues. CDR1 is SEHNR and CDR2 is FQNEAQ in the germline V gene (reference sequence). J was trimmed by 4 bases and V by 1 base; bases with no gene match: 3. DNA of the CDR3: TGTGCCAGCAGCTTAGAGGGACTAGGGTACAATGAGCAGTTCTTC. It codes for CASSLEGLGYNEQFF.

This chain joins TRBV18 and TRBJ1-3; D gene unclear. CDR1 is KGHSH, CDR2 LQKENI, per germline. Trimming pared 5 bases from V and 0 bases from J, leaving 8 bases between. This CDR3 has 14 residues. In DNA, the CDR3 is TGTGCCAGCTCAGCCCGGGTCTCTGGAAACACCATATATTTT. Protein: CASSARVSGNTIYF. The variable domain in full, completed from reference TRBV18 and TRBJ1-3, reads NAGVMQNPRHLVRRRGQEARLRCSPMKGHSHVYWYRQLPEEGLKFMVYLQKENIIDESGMPKERFSAEFPKEGPSILRIQQVVRGDSAAYFCASSARVSGNTIYFGEGSWLTVV.

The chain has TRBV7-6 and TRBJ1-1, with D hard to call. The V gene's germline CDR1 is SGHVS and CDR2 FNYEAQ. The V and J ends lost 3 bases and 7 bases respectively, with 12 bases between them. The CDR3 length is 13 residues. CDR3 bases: TGTGCCAGCAGCTTTCAGCTCGGGAGTGAAGCTTTCTTT. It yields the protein CASSFQLGSEAFF.

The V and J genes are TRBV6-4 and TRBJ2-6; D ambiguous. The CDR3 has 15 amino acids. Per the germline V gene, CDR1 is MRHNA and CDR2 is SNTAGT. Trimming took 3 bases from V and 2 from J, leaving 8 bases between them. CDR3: CASSEGETGANVLTF. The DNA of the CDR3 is TGTGCCAGCAGTGAGGGCGAGACTGGGGCCAACGTCCTGACTTTC.

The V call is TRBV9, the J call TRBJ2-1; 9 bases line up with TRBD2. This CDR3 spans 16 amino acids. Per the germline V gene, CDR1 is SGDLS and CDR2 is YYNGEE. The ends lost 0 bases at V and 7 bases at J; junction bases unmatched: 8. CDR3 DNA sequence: TGTGCCAGCAGCGTAGCGATAGCGGGGGTAGAGAATGAGCAGTTCTTC. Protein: CASSVAIAGVENEQFF.

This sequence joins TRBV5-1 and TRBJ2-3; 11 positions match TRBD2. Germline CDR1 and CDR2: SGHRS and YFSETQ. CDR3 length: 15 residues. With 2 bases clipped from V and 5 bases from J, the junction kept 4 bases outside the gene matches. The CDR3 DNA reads TGCGCCAGCAGCTTTAGCGGGGGGGCAATAGATACGCAGTATTTT. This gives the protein CASSFSGGAIDTQYF.

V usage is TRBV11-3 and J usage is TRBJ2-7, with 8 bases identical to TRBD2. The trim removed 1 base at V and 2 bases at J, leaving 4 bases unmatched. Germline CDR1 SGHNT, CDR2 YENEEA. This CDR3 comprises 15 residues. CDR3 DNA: TGTGCCAGCAGCTTAGGAGGGCGGGGGGCCTACGAGCAGTACGTC. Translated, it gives CASSLGGRGAYEQYV.

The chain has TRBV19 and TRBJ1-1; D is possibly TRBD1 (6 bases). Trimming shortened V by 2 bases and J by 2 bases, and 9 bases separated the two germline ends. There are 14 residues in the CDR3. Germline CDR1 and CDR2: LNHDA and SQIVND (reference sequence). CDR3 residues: CASSIRGANTEAFF. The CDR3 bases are TGTGCCAGTAGTATACGGGGGGCTAACACTGAAGCTTTCTTT.

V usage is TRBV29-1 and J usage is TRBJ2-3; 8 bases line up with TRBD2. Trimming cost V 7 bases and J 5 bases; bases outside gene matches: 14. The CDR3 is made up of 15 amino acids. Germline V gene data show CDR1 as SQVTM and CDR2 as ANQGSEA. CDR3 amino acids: CSAAGGGYDGDTQYF. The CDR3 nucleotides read TGCAGCGCGGCGGGCGGGGGGTACGATGGAGATACGCAGTATTTT.

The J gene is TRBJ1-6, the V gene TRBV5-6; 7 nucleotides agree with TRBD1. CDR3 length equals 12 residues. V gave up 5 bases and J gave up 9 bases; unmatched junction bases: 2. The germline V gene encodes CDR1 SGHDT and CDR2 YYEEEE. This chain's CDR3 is CASSSGGSPLHF. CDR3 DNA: TGTGCCAGCAGTTCAGGGGGTTCACCCCTCCACTTT.

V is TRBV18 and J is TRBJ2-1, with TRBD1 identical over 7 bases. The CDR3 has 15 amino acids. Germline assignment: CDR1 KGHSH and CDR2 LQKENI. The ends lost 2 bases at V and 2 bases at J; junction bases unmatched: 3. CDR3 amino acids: CASSPIDRAYNEQFF. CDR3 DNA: TGTGCCAGCTCACCAATCGACAGGGCCTACAATGAGCAGTTCTTC.

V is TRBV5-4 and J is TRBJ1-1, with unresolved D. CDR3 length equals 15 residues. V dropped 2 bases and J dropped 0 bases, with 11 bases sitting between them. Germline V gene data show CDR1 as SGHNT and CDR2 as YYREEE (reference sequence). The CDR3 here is CASSLGGRMNTEAFF. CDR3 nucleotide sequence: TGTGCCAGCAGCTTAGGCGGGCGGATGAACACTGAAGCTTTCTTT.

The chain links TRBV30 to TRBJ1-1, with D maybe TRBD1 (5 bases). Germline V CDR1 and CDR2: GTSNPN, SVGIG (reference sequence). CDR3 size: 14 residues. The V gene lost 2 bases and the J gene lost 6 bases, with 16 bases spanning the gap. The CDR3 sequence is CAWSQTRGSSEAFF. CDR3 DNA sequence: TGTGCCTGGAGTCAGACAAGGGGCTCCTCTGAAGCTTTCTTT.

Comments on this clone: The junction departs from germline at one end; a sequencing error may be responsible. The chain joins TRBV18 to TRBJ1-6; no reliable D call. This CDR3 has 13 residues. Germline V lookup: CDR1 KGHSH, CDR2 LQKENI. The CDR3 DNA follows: TGTGCCAGCTCTAGCTCCTATAATTCACCCCCCCACTTT. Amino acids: CASSSSYNSPPHF.

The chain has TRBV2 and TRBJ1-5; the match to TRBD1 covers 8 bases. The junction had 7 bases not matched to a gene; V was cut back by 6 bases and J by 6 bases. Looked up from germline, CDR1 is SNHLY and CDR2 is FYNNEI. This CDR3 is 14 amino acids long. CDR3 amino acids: CASRAGQGAQPQHF. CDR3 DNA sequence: TGTGCCAGCAGAGCTGGACAGGGTGCTCAGCCCCAGCATTTT.

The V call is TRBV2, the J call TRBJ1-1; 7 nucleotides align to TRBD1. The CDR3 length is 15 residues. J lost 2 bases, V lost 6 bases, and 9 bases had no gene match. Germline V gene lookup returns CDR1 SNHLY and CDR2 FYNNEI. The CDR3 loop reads CASSVGQFRNTEAFF. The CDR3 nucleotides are TGTGCCAGCAGCGTGGGACAGTTTAGAAACACTGAAGCTTTCTTT.

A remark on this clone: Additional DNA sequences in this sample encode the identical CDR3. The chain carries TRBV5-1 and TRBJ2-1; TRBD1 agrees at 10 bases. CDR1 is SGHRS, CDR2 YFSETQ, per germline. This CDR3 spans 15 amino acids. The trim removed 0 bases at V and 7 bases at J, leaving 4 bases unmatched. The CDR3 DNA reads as TGCGCCAGCAGCTTGGCCCCGGGACAGGGGAATGAGCAGTTCTTC. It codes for CASSLAPGQGNEQFF.

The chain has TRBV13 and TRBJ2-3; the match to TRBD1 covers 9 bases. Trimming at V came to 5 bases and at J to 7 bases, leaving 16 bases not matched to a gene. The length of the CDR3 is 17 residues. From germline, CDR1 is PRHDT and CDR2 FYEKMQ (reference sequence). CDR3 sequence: CASSRLTGGVGLNTQYF. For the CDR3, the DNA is TGTGCCAGCAGCCGCTTAACAGGGGGCGTGGGTTTAAATACGCAGTATTTT.

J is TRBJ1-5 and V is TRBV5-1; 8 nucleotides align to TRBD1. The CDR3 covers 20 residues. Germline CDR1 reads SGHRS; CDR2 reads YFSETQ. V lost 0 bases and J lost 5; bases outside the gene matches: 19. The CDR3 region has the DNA TGCGCCAGCAGCTTGGGTGGTACGGGACAGGTTGGCTTATGGGATCAGCCCCAGCATTTT. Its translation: CASSLGGTGQVGLWDQPQHF.

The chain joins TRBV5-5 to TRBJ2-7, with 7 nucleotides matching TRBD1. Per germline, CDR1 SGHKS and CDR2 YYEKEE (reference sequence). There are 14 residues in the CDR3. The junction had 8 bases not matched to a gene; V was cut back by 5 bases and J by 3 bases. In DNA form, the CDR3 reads TGTGCCAGCAGGTACCAGGGGGAAGGCTACGAGCAGTACTTC. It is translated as CASRYQGEGYEQYF.

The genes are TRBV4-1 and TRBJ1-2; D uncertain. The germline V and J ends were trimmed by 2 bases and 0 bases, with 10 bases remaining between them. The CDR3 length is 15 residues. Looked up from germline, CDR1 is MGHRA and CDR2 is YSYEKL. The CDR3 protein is CASSQFSTPNYGYTF. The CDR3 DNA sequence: TGCGCCAGCAGCCAATTCTCTACTCCTAACTATGGCTACACCTTC.

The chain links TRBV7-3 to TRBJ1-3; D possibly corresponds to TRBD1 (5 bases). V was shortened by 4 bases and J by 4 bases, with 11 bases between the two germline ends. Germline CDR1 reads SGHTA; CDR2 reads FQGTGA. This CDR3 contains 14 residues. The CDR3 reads CASSSGLVGNTIYF. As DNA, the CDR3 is TGTGCCAGCAGCTCGGGACTAGTCGGAAACACCATATATTTT. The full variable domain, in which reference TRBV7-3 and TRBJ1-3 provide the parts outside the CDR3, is GAGVSQTPSNKVTEKGKYVELRCDPISGHTALYWYRQSLGQGPEFLIYFQGTGAADDSGLPNDRFFAVRPEGSVSTLKIQRTERGDSAVYLCASSSGLVGNTIYFGEGSWLTVV.

As DNA, the CDR3 is TGTGCCAGCAGTGGGCCGGGACAGGACACAGATACGCAGTATTTT. This gives the protein CASSGPGQDTDTQYF. The genes are TRBV6-6 and TRBJ2-3, with 8 bases aligning to TRBD1. Germline CDR1 MNHNY, CDR2 SVGAGI (reference sequence). With V trimmed by 5 bases and J by 2 bases, 6 bases remained unmatched. The CDR3 runs to 15 residues.

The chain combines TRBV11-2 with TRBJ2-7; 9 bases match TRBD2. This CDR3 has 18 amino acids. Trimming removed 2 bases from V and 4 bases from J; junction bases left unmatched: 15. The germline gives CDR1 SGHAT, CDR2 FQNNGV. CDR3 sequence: CASSLFPPTASGAYEQYF. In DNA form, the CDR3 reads TGTGCCAGCAGCTTATTCCCCCCCACGGCTAGCGGGGCTTACGAGCAGTACTTC.

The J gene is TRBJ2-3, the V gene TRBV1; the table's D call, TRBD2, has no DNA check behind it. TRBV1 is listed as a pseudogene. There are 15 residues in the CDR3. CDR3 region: CTSSQDNTRSDTQYF. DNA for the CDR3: TGCACCAGCAGCCAAGACAATACTAGGTCAGATACGCAGTATTTT.

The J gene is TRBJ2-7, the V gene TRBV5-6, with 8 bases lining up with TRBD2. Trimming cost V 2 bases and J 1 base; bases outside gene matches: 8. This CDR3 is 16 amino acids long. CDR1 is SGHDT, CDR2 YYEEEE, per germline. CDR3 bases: TGTGCCAGCAGCTTCCAATCGGGGGGGCCTTCCTACGAGCAGTACTTC. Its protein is CASSFQSGGPSYEQYF.